The rows below give T cell receptor beta chains drawn from one sample of a study of identical twins. TCRdb independently ran MiXCR on the 5' RACE reads; one entry per CDR3 protein. Of around 690,000 distinct CDR3 sequences listed, approximately 21% are singletons. This same sample was also part of a study on T cells expressing NK-cell markers.

Sequencing used PBMCs. These receptor sequences come from a young woman in good health. CDR3s include the opening cysteine and the closing phenylalanine or tryptophan. The order of the fields is clone size, V gene, D gene, J gene, CDR3 DNA, CDR3 protein. The D gene is left open where the match is weak. Size tells how often a clone was seen (once, few, many) or the class of an expanded clone, and some rows leave it out.

>few|TRBV7-8|NA|TRBJ2-3
TGTGCCAGCAGCCTTTCTCTCGACGATACGCAGTATTTT
CASSLSLDDTQYF
>many|TRBV20-1|TRBD1|TRBJ2-7
TGCAGTGCGTGGGGGGACAGGGTCACCTACGAGCAGTACTTC
CSAWGDRVTYEQYF
>NA|TRBV4-3|TRBD1|TRBJ1-3
TGCGCCAGCAGCGCCGGACAGGTCTCTGGAAACACCATATATTTT
CASSAGQVSGNTIYF
>few|TRBV12-3/TRBV12-4|NA|TRBJ2-1
TGTGCCAGCAGAGAGGGGTCCTACAATGAGCAGTTCTTC
CASREGSYNEQFF
>many|TRBV5-1|NA|TRBJ2-1
TGCGCCAGCAGTCCGGCTAACAATGAGCAGTTCTTC
CASSPANNEQFF
>few|TRBV20-1|TRBD1|TRBJ1-5
TGCAGTGCTAGAGGGACAGGGAAGACGGAGCCCCAGCATTTT
CSARGTGKTEPQHF
>NA|TRBV11-3|NA|TRBJ2-1
TGTGCCAGGGCCTTATATGGTGATGAGCAGTTCTTC
CARALYGDEQFF
>few|TRBV7-2|TRBD1|TRBJ1-4
TGTGCCAGCAGCGTACCGGGACAGGGACTCGAAAATGAAAAACTGTTTTTT
CASSVPGQGLENEKLFF
>few|TRBV5-1|NA|TRBJ2-1
TGCGCCAGCAGCTTGGAACTTCCCTCGGCCCTGCAGTTCTTC
CASSLELPSALQFF
>NA|TRBV6-2/TRBV6-3|NA|TRBJ2-3
TGTGCCAGCAGGGAGCCTAGCACAGATACGCAGTATTTT
CASREPSTDTQYF
>many|TRBV16|NA|TRBJ1-1
TGTGCCAGCAGCCTAACCACGTTCGCTGAAGCTTTCTTT
CASSLTTFAEAFF
>few|TRBV6-2/TRBV6-3|NA|TRBJ2-2
TGTGCCAGCAACAAAGAGGCGGGATTACCCGGGGAGCTGTTTTTT
CASNKEAGLPGELFF
>few|TRBV5-1|NA|TRBJ1-2
TGCGCCAGCAGCTTGGAAGGGGGGGATGGCTACACCTTC
CASSLEGGDGYTF
>few|TRBV7-9|NA|TRBJ1-1
TGTGCCAGCAGCTTAGAGGGAGCCGGGTTTAACGAAGCTTTCTTT
CASSLEGAGFNEAFF
>NA|TRBV20-1|TRBD2|TRBJ2-1
TGCAGTGCTAGAGTACCGGGACTAGCCTACAATGAGCAGTTCTTC
CSARVPGLAYNEQFF
>few|TRBV5-6|NA|TRBJ2-1
TGTGCCAGCAGCACCTCCTATGCTAGCAATGAGCAGTTCTTC
CASSTSYASNEQFF
>NA|TRBV20-1|TRBD2|TRBJ2-3
TGCAGTGCCAGGACTAGCTCAGATACGCAGTATTTT
CSARTSSDTQYF
>NA|TRBV9|TRBD1|TRBJ2-5
TGTGCCAGCAGCTTCCGACAGGGGTTCCAAGAGACCCAGTACTTC
CASSFRQGFQETQYF
>NA|TRBV3-1|TRBD2|TRBJ2-2
TGTGCCAGCAGCTCCTGGACTAGCGGTCCCGGGGAGCTGTTTTTT
CASSSWTSGPGELFF
>NA|TRBV29-1|TRBD1|TRBJ2-1
TGCAGCGTTGAAAAGCCCCGGGACAGGGGGGTGGGTGAGCAGTTCTTC
CSVEKPRDRGVGEQFF
>NA|TRBV12-3/TRBV12-4|TRBD1|TRBJ1-5
TGTGCCAGCAGTTTCGACAGGGGCATTCAGCCCCAGCATTTT
CASSFDRGIQPQHF
>NA|TRBV20-1|NA|TRBJ2-1
TGCAGTGGAGGGGCCTTTAATGAGCAGTTCTTC
CSGGAFNEQFF
>few|TRBV5-1|TRBD2|TRBJ2-7
TGCGCCAGCAGCTACTCTACCGCGGGGGTCACCTACGAGCAGTACTTC
CASSYSTAGVTYEQYF
>NA|TRBV20-1|NA|TRBJ1-3
TGCAGTGCCCCTCGGGGGATTTCCAGCACCATATATTTT
CSAPRGISSTIYF
>NA|TRBV3-1|NA|TRBJ2-5
TGTGCCAGCAGCCAAGGTATGCTAGCTGCTGAGACCCAGTACTTC
CASSQGMLAAETQYF
>few|TRBV20-1|NA|TRBJ1-3
TGCAGTGCTAGAGTTGCGGCTGGAAACACCATATATTTT
CSARVAAGNTIYF
>NA|TRBV5-1|TRBD2|TRBJ2-1
TGCGCCAGCACGGCGCTAGCGGGAGCGAGCAATGAGCAGTTCTTC
CASTALAGASNEQFF
>NA|TRBV20-1|TRBD1|TRBJ2-5
TGCAGTGCTAGAGGCAGGGGGCCACAAGAGACCCAGTACTTC
CSARGRGPQETQYF
>few|TRBV7-9|NA|TRBJ1-4
TGTGCCAGCAGCACAGGGATTGAAAAACTGTTTTTT
CASSTGIEKLFF
>many|TRBV20-1|TRBD2|TRBJ2-2
TGCAGTGCTAGAGGGGGGGGATCCACCGGGGAGCTGTTTTTT
CSARGGGSTGELFF
>many|TRBV29-1|TRBD1|TRBJ1-1
TGCAGCGGCAGGGGGCCTGAAGCTTTCTTT
CSGRGPEAFF
>many|TRBV6-1|TRBD1|TRBJ1-4
TGTGCCAGCAGCCCGACAGGGGGCCGGAATGAAAAACTGTTTTTT
CASSPTGGRNEKLFF
>many|TRBV6-1|NA|TRBJ2-6
TGTGCCAGCAGTGGCGGGACTCGGGTCGTTATGGGGGCCAACGTCCTGACTTTC
CASSGGTRVVMGANVLTF
>few|TRBV20-1|NA|TRBJ2-1
TGCAGTGCTAGAGGGGGCGGGACAAGAAGGACCTACAATGAGCAGTTCTTC
CSARGGGTRRTYNEQFF
>NA|TRBV4-3|NA|TRBJ2-1
TGCGCCAGCAGCCAAGGGTTAGACGGGTATGAGCAGTTCTTC
CASSQGLDGYEQFF
>NA|TRBV6-5|NA|TRBJ2-5
TGTGCCAGCAGTTGGGGAGAACAAGAGACCCAGTACTTC
CASSWGEQETQYF
>many|TRBV5-1|TRBD1|TRBJ2-5
TGCGCCAGCAGCCCCCCGACAGGGTCCCAAGAGACCCAGTACTTC
CASSPPTGSQETQYF
>NA|TRBV20-1|NA|TRBJ1-2
TGCAGTGCCTACGGGACCTTCGGGGGCTACACCTTC
CSAYGTFGGYTF
>few|TRBV12-3/TRBV12-4|TRBD2|TRBJ2-4
TGTGCCTCGAACCCCCGGGGGGGGTTCGCAAACATTCAGTACTTC
CASNPRGGFANIQYF
>NA|TRBV6-5|NA|TRBJ1-1
TGTGCCAGCAGTTACTTCTGGGATGGGCCTGAAGCTTTCTTT
CASSYFWDGPEAFF
>NA|TRBV6-5|NA|TRBJ1-2
TGTGCCAGCAGTTATACGTTGGGATATGGCTACACCTTC
CASSYTLGYGYTF
>few|TRBV29-1|NA|TRBJ2-5
TGCAGCGCCCCGGTGTGGGGAGAGACCCAGTACTTC
CSAPVWGETQYF
>NA|TRBV5-1|NA|TRBJ2-3
TGCGCCAGCAGCTTAGCGGTGTTCACAGATACGCAGTATTTT
CASSLAVFTDTQYF
>NA|TRBV5-1|NA|TRBJ2-7
TGCGCCAGCAGCTCGTACCAGGGTTCCGAGCAGTACTTC
CASSSYQGSEQYF
>NA|TRBV2|TRBD2|TRBJ2-1
TGTGCCAGCAGCCCAACTAGCGCACGCTACAATGAGCAGTTCTTC
CASSPTSARYNEQFF
>many|TRBV5-1|TRBD1|TRBJ1-1
TGCGCCAGCAGCCAAAAACAGGGGGCGAACACTGAAGCTTTCTTT
CASSQKQGANTEAFF
>few|TRBV4-3|NA|TRBJ2-1
TGCGCCAGCAGCCAAGGGTATCAGCAGTTCTTC
CASSQGYQQFF
>NA|TRBV12-3/TRBV12-4|NA|TRBJ2-7
TGTGCCAGCAGTTTTCGTAGGGGGAGGAACGAGCAGTACTTC
CASSFRRGRNEQYF
>NA|TRBV4-3|NA|TRBJ1-1
TGCGCCAGCAGCCAAGTCCCCGAAAAGAACACTGAAGCTTTCTTT
CASSQVPEKNTEAFF
>NA|TRBV2|NA|TRBJ1-5
TGTGCCAGCAGTTCACAGGGAGTGAGCAATCAGCCCCAGCATTTT
CASSSQGVSNQPQHF
>NA|TRBV20-1|TRBD1|TRBJ2-7
TGCAGTGCTATTGGGGACAGGGGTATCTACGAGCAGTACTTC
CSAIGDRGIYEQYF
>few|TRBV7-8|TRBD1|TRBJ1-1
TGTGCCAGCAGCTTTCGACAGGGCCTAGCTTTCTTT
CASSFRQGLAFF
>few|TRBV11-2|TRBD2|TRBJ2-1
TGTGCCAGCAGCTTAGGTAGCGGGCGGAGCTCCTACAATGAGCAGTTCTTC
CASSLGSGRSSYNEQFF
>NA|TRBV12-3/TRBV12-4|NA|TRBJ1-2
TGTGCCAGCAGTAGACGGACAATAAACTATGGCTACACCTTC
CASSRRTINYGYTF
>NA|TRBV6-5|TRBD2|TRBJ2-1
TGTGCCAGCAGTTACTCGGTCCAGCGGGGGGGCTCCTACAATGAGCAGTTCTTC
CASSYSVQRGGSYNEQFF